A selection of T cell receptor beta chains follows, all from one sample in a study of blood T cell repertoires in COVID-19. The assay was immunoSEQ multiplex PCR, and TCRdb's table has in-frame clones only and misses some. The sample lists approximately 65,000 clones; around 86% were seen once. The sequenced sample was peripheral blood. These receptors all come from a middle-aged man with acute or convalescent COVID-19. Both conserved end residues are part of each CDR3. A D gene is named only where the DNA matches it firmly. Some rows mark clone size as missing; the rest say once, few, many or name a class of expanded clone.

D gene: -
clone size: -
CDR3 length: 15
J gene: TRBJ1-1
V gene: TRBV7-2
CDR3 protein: CASSPTPSMNTEAFF
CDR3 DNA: TGTGCCAGCAGCCCCACTCCGAGCATGAACACTGAAGCTTTCTTT

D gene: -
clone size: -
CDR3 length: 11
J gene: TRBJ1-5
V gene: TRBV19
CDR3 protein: CASADRLVPRF
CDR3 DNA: TGTGCCAGTGCGGACAGACTTGTACCTCGATTC

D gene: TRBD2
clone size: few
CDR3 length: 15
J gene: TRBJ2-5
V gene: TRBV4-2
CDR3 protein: CASSQVAGGLETQYF
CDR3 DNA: TGTGCCAGCAGCCAAGTCGCGGGGGGGCTAGAGACCCAGTACTTC

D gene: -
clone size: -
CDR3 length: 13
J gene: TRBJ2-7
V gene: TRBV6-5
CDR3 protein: CASSLEVSYEQYF
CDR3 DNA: TGTGCCAGCAGCCTGGAGGTCTCCTACGAGCAGTACTTC

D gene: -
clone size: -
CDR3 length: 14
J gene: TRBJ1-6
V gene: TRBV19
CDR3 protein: CASSNRVGNSPLHF
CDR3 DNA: TGTGCCAGTAGTAACAGGGTTGGTAATTCACCCCTCCACTTT

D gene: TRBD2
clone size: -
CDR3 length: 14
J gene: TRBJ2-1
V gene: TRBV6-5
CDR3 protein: CASGSRGGKDEQFF
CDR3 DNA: TGTGCCAGCGGCTCCCGGGGGGGCAAGGATGAGCAGTTCTTC

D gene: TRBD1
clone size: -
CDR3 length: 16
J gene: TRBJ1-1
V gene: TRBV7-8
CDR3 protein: CASSIGDRRSVTEAFF
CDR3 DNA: TGTGCCAGCAGCATAGGGGACAGGAGGAGTGTCACTGAAGCTTTCTTT

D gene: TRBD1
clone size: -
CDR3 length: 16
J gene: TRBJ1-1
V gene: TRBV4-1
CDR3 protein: CASSQEQGALNTEAFF
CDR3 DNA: TGCGCCAGCAGCCAAGAACAGGGGGCGCTCAACACTGAAGCTTTCTTT

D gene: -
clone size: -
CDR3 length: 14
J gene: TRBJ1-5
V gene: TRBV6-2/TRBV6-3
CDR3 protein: CASSYGHSYQPQHF
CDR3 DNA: TGTGCCAGCAGTTACGGGCACTCGTATCAGCCCCAGCATTTT

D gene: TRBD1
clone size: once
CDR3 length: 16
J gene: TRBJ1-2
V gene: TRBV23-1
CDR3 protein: CASSQFPGQGDPSPLF
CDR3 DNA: TGCGCCAGCAGTCAATTTCCCGGACAGGGCGACCCATCGCCACTCTTC

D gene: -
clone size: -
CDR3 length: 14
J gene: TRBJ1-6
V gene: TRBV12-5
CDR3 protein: CASGTGGYNSPLHF
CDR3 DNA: TGTGCTAGTGGGACGGGGGGCTATAATTCACCCCTCCACTTT

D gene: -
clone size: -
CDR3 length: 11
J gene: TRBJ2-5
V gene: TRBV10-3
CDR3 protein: CAISDKETQYF
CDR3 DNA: TGTGCCATCAGTGATAAAGAGACCCAGTACTTC

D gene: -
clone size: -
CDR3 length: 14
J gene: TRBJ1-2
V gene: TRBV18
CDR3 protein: CASSPPENRQGYTF
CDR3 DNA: TGTGCCAGCTCACCACCGGAGAACCGGCAGGGCTACACCTTC

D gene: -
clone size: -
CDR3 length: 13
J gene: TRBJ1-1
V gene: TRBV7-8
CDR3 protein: CASSWQENTEAFF
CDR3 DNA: TGTGCCAGCAGCTGGCAGGAGAACACTGAAGCTTTCTTT

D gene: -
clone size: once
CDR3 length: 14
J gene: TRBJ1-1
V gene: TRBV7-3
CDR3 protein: CASSLHGGRTEAFF
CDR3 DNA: TGTGCCAGCAGCCTACATGGGGGGAGGACTGAAGCTTTCTTT

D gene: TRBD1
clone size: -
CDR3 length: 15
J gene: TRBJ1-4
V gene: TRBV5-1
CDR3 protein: CASSHTTGANEKLFF
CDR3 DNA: TGCGCCAGCAGCCATACGACAGGGGCGAATGAAAAACTGTTTTTT

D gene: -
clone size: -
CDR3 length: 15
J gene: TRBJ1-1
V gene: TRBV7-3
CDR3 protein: CASSLQGSKGTEAFF
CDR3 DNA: TGTGCCAGCAGCTTACAGGGTTCGAAGGGCACTGAAGCTTTCTTT

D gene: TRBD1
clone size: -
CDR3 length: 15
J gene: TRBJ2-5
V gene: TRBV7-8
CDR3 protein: CASSFGPGQKETQYF
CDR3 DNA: TGTGCCAGCAGCTTCGGACCGGGACAGAAAGAGACCCAGTACTTC

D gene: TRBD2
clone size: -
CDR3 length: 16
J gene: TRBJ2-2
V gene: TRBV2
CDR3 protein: CASSEKSGGASGELFF
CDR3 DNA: TGTGCCAGCAGTGAAAAAAGCGGGGGGGCCTCCGGGGAGCTGTTTTTT

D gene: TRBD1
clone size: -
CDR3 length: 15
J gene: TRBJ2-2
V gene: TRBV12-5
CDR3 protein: CASGTGQGVDGELFF
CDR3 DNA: TGTGCTAGTGGTACGGGACAGGGGGTTGACGGGGAGCTGTTTTTT

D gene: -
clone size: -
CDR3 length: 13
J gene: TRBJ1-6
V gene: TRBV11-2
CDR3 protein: CASSSVGWRSLHF
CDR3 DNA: TGTGCCAGCAGCTCGGTTGGATGGAGGTCCCTCCACTTT

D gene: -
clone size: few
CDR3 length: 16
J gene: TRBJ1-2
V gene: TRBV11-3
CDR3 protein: CASSLPSGAANYGYTF
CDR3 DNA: TGTGCCAGCAGCTTACCATCAGGGGCTGCTAACTATGGCTACACCTTC

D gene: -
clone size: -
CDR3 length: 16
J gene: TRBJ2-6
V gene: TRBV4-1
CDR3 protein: CASSQVMSTGANVLTF
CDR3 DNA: TGCGCCAGCAGCCAAGTTATGAGTACTGGGGCCAACGTCCTGACTTTC

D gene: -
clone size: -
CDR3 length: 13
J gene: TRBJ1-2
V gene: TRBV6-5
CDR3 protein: CASSPSGGIGYTF
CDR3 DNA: TGTGCCAGCAGTCCGTCGGGCGGGATTGGCTACACCTTC

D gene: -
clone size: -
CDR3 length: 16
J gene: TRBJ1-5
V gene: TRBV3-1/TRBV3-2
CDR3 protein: CASSQGPQGSNQPQHF
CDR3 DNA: TGTGCCAGCAGCCAAGGGCCACAGGGTTCCAATCAGCCCCAGCATTTT

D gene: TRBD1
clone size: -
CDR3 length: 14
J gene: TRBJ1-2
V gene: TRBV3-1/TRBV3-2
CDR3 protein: CASSLTGENYGYTF
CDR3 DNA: TGTGCCAGCAGCCTTACAGGGGAGAACTATGGCTACACCTTC

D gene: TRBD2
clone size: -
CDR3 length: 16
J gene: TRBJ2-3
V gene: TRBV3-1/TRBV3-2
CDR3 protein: CASSQNSGGITDTQYF
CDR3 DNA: TGTGCCAGCAGCCAAAATTCGGGGGGGATAACAGATACGCAGTATTTT

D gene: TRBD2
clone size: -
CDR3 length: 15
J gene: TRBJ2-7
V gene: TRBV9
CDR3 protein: CASSVADSGVYEQYF
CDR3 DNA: TGTGCCAGCAGCGTAGCAGATAGCGGGGTCTACGAGCAGTACTTC

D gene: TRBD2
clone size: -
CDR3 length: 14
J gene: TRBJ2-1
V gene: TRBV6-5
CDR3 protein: CASRGLGSRNEQFF
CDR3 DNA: TGTGCCAGCAGGGGACTAGGTTCCAGAAATGAGCAGTTCTTC

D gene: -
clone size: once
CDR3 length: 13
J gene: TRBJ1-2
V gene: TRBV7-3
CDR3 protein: CASSSPGGYGYTF
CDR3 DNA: TGTGCCAGCAGCTCCCCGGGTGGCTATGGCTACACCTTC

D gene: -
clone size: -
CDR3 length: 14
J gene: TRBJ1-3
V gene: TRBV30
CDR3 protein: CAWRGGGIGNTIYF
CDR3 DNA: TGTGCCTGGAGGGGAGGCGGGATTGGAAACACCATATATTTT

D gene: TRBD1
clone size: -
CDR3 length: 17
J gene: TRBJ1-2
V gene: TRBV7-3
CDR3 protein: CASSLVPLQGAVYGYTF
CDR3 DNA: TGTGCCAGCAGCTTAGTTCCCTTACAGGGGGCTGTCTATGGCTACACCTTC

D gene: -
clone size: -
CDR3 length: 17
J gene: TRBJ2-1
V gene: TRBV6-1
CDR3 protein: CASSEAPAGLLYNEQFF
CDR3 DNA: TGTGCCAGCAGTGAAGCGCCGGCAGGACTATTATACAATGAGCAGTTCTTC

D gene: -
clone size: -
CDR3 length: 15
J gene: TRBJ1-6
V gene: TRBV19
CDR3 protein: CASSVRTVDNSPLHF
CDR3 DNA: TGTGCCAGTAGTGTACGGACAGTTGATAATTCACCCCTCCACTTT

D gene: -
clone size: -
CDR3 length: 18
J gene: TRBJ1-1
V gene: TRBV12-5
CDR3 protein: CASGLASGPAVAGTEAFF
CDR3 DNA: TGTGCTAGTGGTTTGGCCTCTGGGCCAGCGGTAGCCGGCACTGAAGCTTTCTTT

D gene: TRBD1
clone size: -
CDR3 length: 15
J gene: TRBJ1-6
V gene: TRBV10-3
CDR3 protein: CAISDMAGGSSPLHF
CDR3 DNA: TGTGCCATCAGTGATATGGCAGGGGGCAGTTCACCCCTCCACTTT

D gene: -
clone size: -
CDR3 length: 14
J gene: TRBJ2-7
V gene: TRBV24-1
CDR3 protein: CATSESGVSYEQYF
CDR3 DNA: TGTGCCACCAGTGAGTCAGGGGTTTCCTACGAGCAGTACTTC

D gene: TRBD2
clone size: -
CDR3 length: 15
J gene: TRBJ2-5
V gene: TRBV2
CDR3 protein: CASSLAGHNQETQYF
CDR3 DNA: TGTGCCAGCAGTCTAGCGGGGCACAACCAAGAGACCCAGTACTTC

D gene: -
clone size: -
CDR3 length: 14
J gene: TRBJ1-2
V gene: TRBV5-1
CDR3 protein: CASRDGRRVYGYTF
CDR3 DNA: TGCGCCAGCAGGGACGGTCGGAGGGTCTATGGCTACACCTTC

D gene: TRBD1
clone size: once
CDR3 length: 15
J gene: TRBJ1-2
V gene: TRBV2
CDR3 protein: CASRVMGQVEYGYTF
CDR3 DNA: TGTGCCAGCAGGGTAATGGGACAGGTTGAATATGGCTACACCTTC

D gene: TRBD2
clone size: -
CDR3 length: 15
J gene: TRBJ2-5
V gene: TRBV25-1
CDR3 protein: CASKTSGGSRETQYF
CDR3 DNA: TGTGCCAGCAAAACTAGCGGGGGGAGTAGAGAGACCCAGTACTTC

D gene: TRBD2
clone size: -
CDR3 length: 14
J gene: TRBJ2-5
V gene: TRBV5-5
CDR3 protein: CASSFRLAGETQYF
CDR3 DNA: TGTGCCAGCAGCTTCCGGCTAGCGGGGGAGACCCAGTACTTC

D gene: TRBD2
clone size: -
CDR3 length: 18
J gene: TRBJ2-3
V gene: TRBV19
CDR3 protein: CASSTGLAGVGSTDTQYF
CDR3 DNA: TGTGCCAGTAGTACGGGACTAGCGGGAGTGGGAAGCACAGATACGCAGTATTTT

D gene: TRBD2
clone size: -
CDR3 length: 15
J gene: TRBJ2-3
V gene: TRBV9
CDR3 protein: CASSPRGDRGDTQYF
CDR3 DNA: TGTGCCAGCAGCCCTCGGGGGGACCGGGGAGATACGCAGTATTTT

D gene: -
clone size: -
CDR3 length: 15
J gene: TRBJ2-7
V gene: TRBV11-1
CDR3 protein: CASSLQRGTLYEQYF
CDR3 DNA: TGTGCCAGCAGCTTGCAGCGAGGGACTTTGTACGAGCAGTACTTC

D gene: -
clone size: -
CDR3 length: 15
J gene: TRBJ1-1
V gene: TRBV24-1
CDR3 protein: CATSDGDLVDTEAFF
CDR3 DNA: TGTGCCACCAGTGATGGAGACCTGGTGGACACTGAAGCTTTCTTT

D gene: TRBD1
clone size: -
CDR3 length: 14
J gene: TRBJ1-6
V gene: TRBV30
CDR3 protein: CAWSVRQGDSPLHF
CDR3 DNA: TGTGCCTGGAGTGTACGTCAGGGGGATTCACCCCTCCACTTT

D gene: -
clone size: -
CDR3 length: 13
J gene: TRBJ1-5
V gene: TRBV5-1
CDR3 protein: CASSLSVDQPQHF
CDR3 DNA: TGCGCCAGCAGCTTGTCAGTGGATCAGCCCCAGCATTTT

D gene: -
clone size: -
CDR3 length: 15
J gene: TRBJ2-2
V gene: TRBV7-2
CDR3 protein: CASSLAGTNTGELFF
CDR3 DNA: TGTGCCAGCAGCTTAGCAGGGACTAACACCGGGGAGCTGTTTTTT

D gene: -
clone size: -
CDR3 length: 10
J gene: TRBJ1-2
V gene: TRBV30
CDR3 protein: CAGYSAGYTF
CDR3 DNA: TGTGCCGGTTACAGTGCTGGCTACACCTTC

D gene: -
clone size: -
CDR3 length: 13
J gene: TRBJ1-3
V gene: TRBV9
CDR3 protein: CASKETGGNTIYF
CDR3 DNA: TGTGCCAGCAAGGAAACAGGTGGAAACACCATATATTTT

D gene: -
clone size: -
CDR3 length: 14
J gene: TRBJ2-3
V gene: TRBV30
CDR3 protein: CAWMFRGATDTQYF
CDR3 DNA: TGTGCCTGGATGTTCCGGGGAGCCACAGATACGCAGTATTTT

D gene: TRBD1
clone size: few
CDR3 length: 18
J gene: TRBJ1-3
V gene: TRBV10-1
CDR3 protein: CATQGAVARVSSGNTIYF
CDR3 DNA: TGCGCCACCCAGGGGGCAGTGGCTCGTGTCTCCTCTGGAAACACCATATATTTT

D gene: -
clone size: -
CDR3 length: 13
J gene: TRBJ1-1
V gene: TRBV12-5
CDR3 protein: CASGLGPGGEAFF
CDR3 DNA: TGTGCTAGTGGTTTAGGGCCCGGAGGGGAAGCTTTCTTT

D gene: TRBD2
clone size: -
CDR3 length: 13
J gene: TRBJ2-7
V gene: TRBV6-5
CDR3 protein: CASRGVGSYEQYF
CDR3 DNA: TGTGCCAGCCGGGGGGTAGGCTCCTACGAGCAGTACTTC